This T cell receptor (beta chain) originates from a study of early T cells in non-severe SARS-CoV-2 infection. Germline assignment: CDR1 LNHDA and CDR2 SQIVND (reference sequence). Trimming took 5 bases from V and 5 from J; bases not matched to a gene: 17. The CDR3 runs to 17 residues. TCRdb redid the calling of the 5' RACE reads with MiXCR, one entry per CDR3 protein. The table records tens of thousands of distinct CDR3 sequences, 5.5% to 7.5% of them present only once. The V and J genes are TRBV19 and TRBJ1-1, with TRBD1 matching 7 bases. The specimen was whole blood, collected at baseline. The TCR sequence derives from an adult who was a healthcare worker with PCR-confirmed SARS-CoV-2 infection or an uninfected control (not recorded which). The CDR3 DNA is TGTGCCAGTAGTCCACAACTTATCCGACAGGGCGAGACTGAAGCTTTCTTT. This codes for CASSPQLIRQGETEAFF.